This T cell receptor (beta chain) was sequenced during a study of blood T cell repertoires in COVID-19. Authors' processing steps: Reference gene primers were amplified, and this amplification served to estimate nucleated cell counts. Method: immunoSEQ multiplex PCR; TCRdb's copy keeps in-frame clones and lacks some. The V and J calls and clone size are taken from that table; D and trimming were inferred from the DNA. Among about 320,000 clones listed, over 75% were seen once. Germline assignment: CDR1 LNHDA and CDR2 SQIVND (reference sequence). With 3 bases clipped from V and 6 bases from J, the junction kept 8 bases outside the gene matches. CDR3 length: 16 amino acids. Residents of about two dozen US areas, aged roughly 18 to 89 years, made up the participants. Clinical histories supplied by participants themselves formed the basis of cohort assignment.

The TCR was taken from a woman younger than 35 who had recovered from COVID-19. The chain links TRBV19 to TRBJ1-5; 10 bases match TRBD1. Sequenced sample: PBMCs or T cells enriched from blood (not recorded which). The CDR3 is CASSIDWDRGGQPQHF. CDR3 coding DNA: TGTGCCAGTAGTATTGATTGGGACAGGGGCGGTCAGCCCCAGCATTTT.